A single sample is the source of the 13 T cell receptor beta chains below, sequenced in a study of cytomegalovirus exposure and HLA in healthy donors. The PCR contained 60 Vbeta and 13 Jbeta primers. The repertoire was sequenced with immunoSEQ multiplex PCR; TCRdb's copy has only in-frame clones and lacks some. The repertoire consists of approximately 190,000 clones, with roughly 80% occurring once and the leading ten covering about 1.8%. The sequenced sample was PBMCs. These receptors were taken from a woman aged 18-29 years in good health and CMV-seronegative.

The chain carries TRBV4-2 and TRBJ1-2; a weak D match, TRBD1 (5 bases). Germline CDR1 and CDR2: LGHNA and YNFKEQ. Trimming stripped 0 bases from V and 1 base from J, with 15 bases between. The CDR3 consists of 17 residues. In nucleotides, the CDR3 is TGTGCCAGCAGCCAAGATGGGGGGGAAGGAATTAACTATGGCTACACCTTC. Its translation is CASSQDGGEGINYGYTF.

This clone was detected once. V gene TRBV5-1 combines with J gene TRBJ1-4, with 7 bases fitting TRBD1. Germline-derived CDR1 and CDR2 are SGHRS and YFSETQ. J lost 8 bases, V lost 4 bases, and 11 bases had no gene match. There are 15 residues in the CDR3. The CDR3 DNA is TGCGCCAGCAGCGAGAAGACAGGGCCAAGGGAAAAACTGTTTTTT. Its translation: CASSEKTGPREKLFF.

The chain is built from TRBV29-1 and TRBJ2-5, with D possibly matching TRBD2 (5 bases). Trimming removed 6 bases at V and 5 bases at J, with 22 bases between. CDR3 length: 15 residues. CDR1 SQVTM and CDR2 ANQGSEA come from the germline V gene. The CDR3 coding sequence is TGCAGCGTGGTCTCCGGTCTGCTAGCACGGGAGACCCAGTACTTC. Protein product: CSVVSGLLARETQYF.

The gene calls are TRBV27 and TRBJ1-4; D unclear. From germline, CDR1 is MNHEY and CDR2 SMNVEV (reference sequence). There are 16 residues in the CDR3. The V end was cut by 6 bases, the J end by 5 bases, with 19 bases between. The CDR3 DNA follows: TGTGCCAGCAGCTTCCTGGGGAGGACCAACAATGAAAAACTGTTTTTT. Encoded protein: CASSFLGRTNNEKLFF. Together with reference TRBV27 and TRBJ1-4, the CDR3 gives the full variable domain: EAQVTQNPRYLITVTGKKLTVTCSQNMNHEYMSWYRQDPGLGLRQIYYSMNVEVTDKGDVPEGYKVSRKEKRNFPLILESPSPNQTSLYFCASSFLGRTNNEKLFFGSGTQLSVL.

CDR3 residues: CASSEIHREINEQFF. DNA of the CDR3: TGTGCCAGCAGTGAAATCCACAGGGAGATCAATGAGCAGTTCTTC. This rearrangement joins TRBV6-1 to TRBJ2-1; a possible D gene is TRBD1 (6 bases). V dropped 2 bases and J dropped 6 bases, with 14 bases sitting between them. Looked up from germline, CDR1 is MNHNS and CDR2 is SASEGT. The CDR3 is 15 residues long.

V is TRBV30 and J is TRBJ2-3; 12 bases line up with TRBD1. This CDR3 has 15 residues. CDR1 is GTSNPN, CDR2 SVGIG, per germline (reference sequence). J lost 4 bases, V lost 1 base, and 3 bases had no gene match. In DNA, the CDR3 is TGTGCCTGGAGTGCGGGACAGGGGGCCGCAGATACGCAGTATTTT. It yields the protein CAWSAGQGAADTQYF.

The V gene is TRBV7-2, the J gene TRBJ2-3; weak D call: TRBD2 (5 bases). Germline assignment: CDR1 SGHTA and CDR2 FQGNSA. This CDR3 region has 12 residues. Trimming pared 7 bases from V and 5 bases from J, leaving 10 bases between. The chain's CDR3 is CASKLSGDTQYF. CDR3 sequence (DNA): TGTGCCAGCAAACTAAGCGGAGATACGCAGTATTTT. The full variable domain, with the rest looked up from reference TRBV7-2 and TRBJ2-3, is GAGVSQSPSNKVTEKGKDVELRCDPISGHTALYWYRQSLGQGLEFLIYFQGNSAPDKSGLPSDRFSAERTGGSVSTLTIQRTQQEDSAVYLCASKLSGDTQYFGPGTRLTVL.

The chain couples TRBV13 to TRBJ2-1; TRBD1 matches 10 bases. Germline values: CDR1 PRHDT, CDR2 FYEKMQ (reference sequence). V shed 0 bases, J shed 8 bases, and the junction held 7 bases outside the gene matches. CDR3 length equals 16 residues. The CDR3 region has the DNA TGTGCCAGCAGCTTAGGGACAGGGGGCCGAATCCATGAGCAGTTCTTC. It codes for CASSLGTGGRIHEQFF.

The V gene is TRBV28, the J gene TRBJ1-2; D perhaps matches TRBD1 (5 bases). V was pared by 0 bases and J by 2 bases, with 7 bases between. The CDR3 is made up of 14 amino acids. Germline CDR1 and CDR2: MDHEN and SYDVKM. CDR3 sequence (DNA): TGTGCCAGCAGTTTATGGGACAAGAACTATGGCTACACCTTC. As protein: CASSLWDKNYGYTF.

The chain combines TRBV18 with TRBJ1-2; D is possibly TRBD1 (6 bases). V lost 0 bases to trimming and J lost 4 bases, with 15 bases between them. CDR3 length: 16 residues. CDR1 KGHSH and CDR2 LQKENI come from the germline V gene. CDR3 amino acids: CASSPPSGGVGYGYTF. The CDR3 DNA follows: TGTGCCAGCTCACCACCGAGCGGGGGCGTTGGCTATGGCTACACCTTC. Supplemented by reference TRBV18 and TRBJ1-2, the full variable domain reads NAGVMQNPRHLVRRRGQEARLRCSPMKGHSHVYWYRQLPEEGLKFMVYLQKENIIDESGMPKERFSAEFPKEGPSILRIQQVVRGDSAAYFCASSPPSGGVGYGYTFGSGTRLTVV.

The V gene is TRBV5-4, the J gene TRBJ2-5; the match to TRBD1 covers 10 bases. Germline CDR1 SGHNT, CDR2 YYREEE (reference sequence). The CDR3 consists of 16 residues. V lost 0 bases and J lost 3; bases outside the gene matches: 5. In DNA form, the CDR3 reads TGTGCCAGCAGCTTGGGGACAGGGGGGATCGAAGAGACCCAGTACTTC. The encoded protein is CASSLGTGGIEETQYF.

This clone was detected a few times. V gene TRBV29-1 combines with J gene TRBJ1-2; TRBD1 aligns across 8 bases. With V trimmed by 2 bases and J by 8 bases, 4 bases remained unmatched. In germline, CDR1 is SQVTM, CDR2 ANQGSEA. The CDR3 sequence is 12 residues long. CDR3 nucleotides: TGCAGCGTTGAATTGACAGGGGACGGCTACACCTTC. Its protein product is CSVELTGDGYTF. The variable domain in full, with the rest retrieved from reference TRBV29-1 and TRBJ1-2, is SAVISQKPSRDICQRGTSLTIQCQVDSQVTMMFWYRQQPGQSLTLIATANQGSEATYESGFVIDKFPISRPNLTFSTLTVSNMSPEDSSIYLCSVELTGDGYTFGSGTRLTVV.

The V and J genes are TRBV5-1 and TRBJ1-4; 7 bases fit TRBD1. V dropped 5 bases and J dropped 2; count of bases not matched to a gene: 6. Germline CDR1 and CDR2: SGHRS and YFSETQ. The CDR3 is 15 amino acids. The CDR3 sequence is CASSLSGGTNEKLFF. CDR3 in DNA: TGCGCCAGCAGTTTATCAGGGGGGACTAATGAAAAACTGTTTTTT. The variable domain in full, completed from reference TRBV5-1 and TRBJ1-4, reads KAGVTQTPRYLIKTRGQQVTLSCSPISGHRSVSWYQQTPGQGLQFLFEYFSETQRNKGNFPGRFSGRQFSNSRSEMNVSTLELGDSALYLCASSLSGGTNEKLFFGSGTQLSVL.